The text below deals with one T cell receptor beta chain. The antigen remains unidentified. The table came from immunoSEQ multiplex PCR; TCRdb's copy has only in-frame clones and leaves some out. The sample includes 77,000 or so clones, 90% of them seen just once. The sample is drawn from a study of OX40 agonist ivuxolimab in advanced cancers. Study-level findings and limits: Low normalized T-cell clonal expansion was also seen in some nonresponders.

Trimming stripped 1 base from V and 2 bases from J, with 9 bases between. CDR3 length: 16 amino acids. Germline V CDR1 and CDR2: KGHSH, LQKENI. Specimen: CD4+ or CD8+ T cells sorted from blood, collected in a trial of the OX40 agonist ivuxolimab. The V call is TRBV18, the J call TRBJ2-6, with D maybe TRBD1 (6 bases). This receptor was obtained from an adult with an advanced solid tumor such as melanoma, head and neck, liver or kidney cancer. The CDR3 spells CASSPLEGAGANVLTF. CDR3 nucleotides: TGTGCCAGCTCACCACTCGAGGGGGCTGGGGCCAACGTCCTGACTTTC.